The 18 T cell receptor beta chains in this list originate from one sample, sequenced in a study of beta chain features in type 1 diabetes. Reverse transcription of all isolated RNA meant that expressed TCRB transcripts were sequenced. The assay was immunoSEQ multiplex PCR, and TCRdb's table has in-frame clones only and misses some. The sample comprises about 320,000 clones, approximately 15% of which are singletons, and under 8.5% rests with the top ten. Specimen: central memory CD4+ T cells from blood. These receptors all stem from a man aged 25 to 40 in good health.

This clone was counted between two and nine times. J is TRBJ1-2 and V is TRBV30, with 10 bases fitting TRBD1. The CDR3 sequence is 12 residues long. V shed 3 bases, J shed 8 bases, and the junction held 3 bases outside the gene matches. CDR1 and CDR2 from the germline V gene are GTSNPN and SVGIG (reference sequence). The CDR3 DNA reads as TGTGCCTGGAGGACAGGGGGCTACGGCTACACCTTC. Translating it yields CAWRTGGYGYTF.

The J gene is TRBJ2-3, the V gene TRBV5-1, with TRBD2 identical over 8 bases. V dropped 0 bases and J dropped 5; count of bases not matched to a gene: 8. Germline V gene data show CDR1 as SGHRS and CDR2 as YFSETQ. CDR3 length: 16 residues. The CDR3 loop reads CASSLDSGGQIDTQYF. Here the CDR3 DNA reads TGCGCCAGCAGCTTGGACTCGGGGGGGCAAATAGATACGCAGTATTTT.

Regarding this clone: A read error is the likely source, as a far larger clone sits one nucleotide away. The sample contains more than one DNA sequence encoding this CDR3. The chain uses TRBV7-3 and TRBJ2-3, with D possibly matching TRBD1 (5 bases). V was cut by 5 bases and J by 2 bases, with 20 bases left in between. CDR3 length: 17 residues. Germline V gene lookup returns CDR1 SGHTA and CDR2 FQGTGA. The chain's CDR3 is CASSQGVGFSDTDTQYF. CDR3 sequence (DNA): TGTGCCAGCAGCCAAGGGGTCGGTTTCTCCGACACAGATACGCAGTATTTT.

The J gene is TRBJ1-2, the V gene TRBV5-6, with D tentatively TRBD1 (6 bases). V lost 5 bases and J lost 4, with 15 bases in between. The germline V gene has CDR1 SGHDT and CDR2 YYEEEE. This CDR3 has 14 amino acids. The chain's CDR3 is CASSSVRGGYGYTF. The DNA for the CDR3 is TGTGCCAGCAGTTCCGTCAGGGGCGGCTATGGCTACACCTTC.

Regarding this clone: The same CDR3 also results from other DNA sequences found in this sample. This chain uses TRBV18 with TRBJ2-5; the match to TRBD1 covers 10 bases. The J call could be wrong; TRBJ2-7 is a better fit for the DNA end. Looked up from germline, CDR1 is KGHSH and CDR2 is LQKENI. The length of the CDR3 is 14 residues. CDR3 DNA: TGTGCCAGCTCATCGGGACAGGGGCAGGACGAGCAGTACTTC. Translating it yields CASSSGQGQDEQYF.

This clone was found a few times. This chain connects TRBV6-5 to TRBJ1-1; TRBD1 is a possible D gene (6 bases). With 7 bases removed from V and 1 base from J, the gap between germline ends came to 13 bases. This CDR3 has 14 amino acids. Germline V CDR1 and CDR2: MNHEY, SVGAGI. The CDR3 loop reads CASKGGGGNTEAFF. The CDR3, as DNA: TGTGCCAGCAAGGGAGGAGGGGGGAACACTGAAGCTTTCTTT.

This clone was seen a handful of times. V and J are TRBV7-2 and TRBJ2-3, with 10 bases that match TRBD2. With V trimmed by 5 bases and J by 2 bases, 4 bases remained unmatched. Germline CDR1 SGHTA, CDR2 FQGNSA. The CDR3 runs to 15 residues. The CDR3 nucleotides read TGTGCCAGCAGCCCTGGACTAGCGGCCACAGATACGCAGTATTTT. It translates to CASSPGLAATDTQYF.

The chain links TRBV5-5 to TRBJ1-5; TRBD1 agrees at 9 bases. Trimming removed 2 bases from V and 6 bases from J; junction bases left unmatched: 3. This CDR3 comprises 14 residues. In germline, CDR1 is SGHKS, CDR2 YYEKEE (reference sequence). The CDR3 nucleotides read TGTGCCAGCAGCTTAACAGGGGGCAGTCAGCCCCAGCATTTT. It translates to CASSLTGGSQPQHF.

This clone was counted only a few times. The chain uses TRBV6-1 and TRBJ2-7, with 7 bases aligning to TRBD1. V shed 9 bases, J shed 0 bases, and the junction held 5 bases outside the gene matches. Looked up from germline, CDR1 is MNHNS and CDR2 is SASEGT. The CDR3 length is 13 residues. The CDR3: CASTTGNSYEQYF. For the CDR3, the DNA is TGTGCCAGTACGACAGGGAACTCCTACGAGCAGTACTTC.

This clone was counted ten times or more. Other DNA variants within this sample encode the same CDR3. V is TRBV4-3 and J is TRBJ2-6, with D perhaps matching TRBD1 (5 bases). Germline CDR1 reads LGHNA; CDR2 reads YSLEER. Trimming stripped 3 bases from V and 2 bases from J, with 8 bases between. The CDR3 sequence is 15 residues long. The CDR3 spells CASSHHRTGANVLTF. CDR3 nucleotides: TGCGCCAGCAGCCACCACAGGACTGGGGCCAACGTCCTGACTTTC.

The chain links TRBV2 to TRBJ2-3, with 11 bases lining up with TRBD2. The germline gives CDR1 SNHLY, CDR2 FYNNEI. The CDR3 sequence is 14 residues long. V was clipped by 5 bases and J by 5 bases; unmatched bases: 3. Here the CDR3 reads CASSPTSGRDTQYF. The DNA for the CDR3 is TGTGCCAGCAGTCCAACTAGCGGGAGAGATACGCAGTATTTT.

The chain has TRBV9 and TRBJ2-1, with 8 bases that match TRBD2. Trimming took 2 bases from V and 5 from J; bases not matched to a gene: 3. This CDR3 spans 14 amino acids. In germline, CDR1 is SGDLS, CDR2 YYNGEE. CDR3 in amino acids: CASSVQAGDNEQFF. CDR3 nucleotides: TGTGCCAGCAGCGTCCAAGCGGGAGACAATGAGCAGTTCTTC.

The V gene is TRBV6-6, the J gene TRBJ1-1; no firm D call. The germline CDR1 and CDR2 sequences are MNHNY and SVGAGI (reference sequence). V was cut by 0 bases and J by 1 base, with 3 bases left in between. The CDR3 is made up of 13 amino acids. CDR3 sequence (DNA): TGTGCCAGCAGTTACTCAGCGAACACTGAAGCTTTCTTT. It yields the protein CASSYSANTEAFF.

CDR3 in DNA: TGTGCCAGCAGCGTAGATAATGGCGGGAGAGAGACCCAGTACTTC. Translated: CASSVDNGGRETQYF. The chain has TRBV9 and TRBJ2-5, with TRBD2 matching 7 bases. The CDR3 is made up of 15 amino acids. Trimming removed 0 bases from V and 4 bases from J; junction bases left unmatched: 6. The germline V gene has CDR1 SGDLS and CDR2 YYNGEE.

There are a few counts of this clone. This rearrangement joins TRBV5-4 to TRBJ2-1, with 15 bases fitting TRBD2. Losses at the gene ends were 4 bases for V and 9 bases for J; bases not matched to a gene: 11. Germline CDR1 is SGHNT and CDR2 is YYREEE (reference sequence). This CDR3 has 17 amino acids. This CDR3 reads CASSPRTGTSGGSEQFF. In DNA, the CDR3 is TGTGCCAGCAGCCCTCGGACCGGGACTAGCGGGGGGAGTGAGCAGTTCTTC.

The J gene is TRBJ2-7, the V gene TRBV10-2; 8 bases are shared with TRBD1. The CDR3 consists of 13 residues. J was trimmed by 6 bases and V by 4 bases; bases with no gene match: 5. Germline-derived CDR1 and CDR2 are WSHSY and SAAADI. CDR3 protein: CASSVGQGSEQYF. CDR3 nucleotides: TGCGCCAGCAGTGTCGGACAGGGCTCCGAGCAGTACTTC.

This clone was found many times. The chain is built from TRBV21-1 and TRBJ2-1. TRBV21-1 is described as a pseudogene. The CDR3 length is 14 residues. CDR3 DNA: TGTGCCAGCAGCAACCGGGACGAATACAATGAGCAGTTCTTC. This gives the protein CASSNRDEYNEQFF.

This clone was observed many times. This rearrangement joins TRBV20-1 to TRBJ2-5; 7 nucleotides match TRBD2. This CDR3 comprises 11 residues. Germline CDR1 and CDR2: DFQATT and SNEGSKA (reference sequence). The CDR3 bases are TGCAGCACCGGGACTATGGGGACCCAGTACTTC. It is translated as CSTGTMGTQYF.